One and the same sample provided the 4 T cell receptor beta chains below, sequenced in a study of T and B cells in COVID-19 patients. TRB rearrangements were amplified by multiplex PCR with BIOMED2 TRB-A/B primers. One entry per CDR3 protein results from TCRdb running MiXCR on the multiplex PCR reads. The table includes some 6,000 distinct CDR3 sequences, about 26% detected once. TRB was amplified from around 250-500 ng of blood genomic DNA. Sequencing was performed on blood. The origin of the receptors is a human donor with active COVID-19.

This clonotype is medium-sized (0.01 to 0.1%) in the sample. The rearrangement joins TRBV27 to TRBJ2-7; 7 bases are a match to TRBD1. Germline V gives CDR1 MNHEY, CDR2 SMNVEV (reference sequence). V lost 5 bases, J lost 5 bases, and 15 bases stayed unmatched. This CDR3 is built from 16 residues. The CDR3 protein is CASSMFPGTGVNEQYF. In DNA form, the CDR3 reads TGTGCCAGCAGTATGTTCCCCGGTACAGGGGTGAACGAGCAGTACTTC.

This clonotype is medium-sized (0.01 to 0.1%) by share. This chain connects TRBV6-5 to TRBJ2-1, with 7 bases matching TRBD1. The ends lost 5 bases at V and 7 bases at J; junction bases unmatched: 14. There are 16 residues in the CDR3. Germline values: CDR1 MNHEY, CDR2 SVGAGI. CDR3 sequence reads: CASSKTGVLRGNEQFF. CDR3 in DNA: TGTGCCAGCAGTAAAACAGGGGTCTTAAGGGGGAATGAGCAGTTCTTC.

By sample share, this clonotype is medium-sized (0.01 to 0.1%). The V gene is TRBV10-3, the J gene TRBJ2-7, with TRBD1 matching over 7 bases. J gave up 3 bases and V 4 bases, and 0 bases lay outside the gene matches. CDR1 ENHRY and CDR2 SYGVKD come from the germline V gene. The CDR3 has 12 residues. The CDR3 reads CAISGDSYEQYF. As DNA, the CDR3 is TGTGCCATCAGTGGGGACAGCTACGAGCAGTACTTC.

By proportion, this clonotype is medium-sized (0.01 to 0.1%). The chain carries TRBV27 and TRBJ2-7; D not resolved. The CDR3 covers 13 residues. Germline values: CDR1 MNHEY, CDR2 SMNVEV (reference sequence). The V gene lost 0 bases and the J gene lost 6 bases, with 9 bases spanning the gap. CDR3 residues: CASSLSSPREQYF. Here the CDR3 DNA reads TGTGCCAGCAGTTTATCATCGCCACGCGAGCAGTACTTC.